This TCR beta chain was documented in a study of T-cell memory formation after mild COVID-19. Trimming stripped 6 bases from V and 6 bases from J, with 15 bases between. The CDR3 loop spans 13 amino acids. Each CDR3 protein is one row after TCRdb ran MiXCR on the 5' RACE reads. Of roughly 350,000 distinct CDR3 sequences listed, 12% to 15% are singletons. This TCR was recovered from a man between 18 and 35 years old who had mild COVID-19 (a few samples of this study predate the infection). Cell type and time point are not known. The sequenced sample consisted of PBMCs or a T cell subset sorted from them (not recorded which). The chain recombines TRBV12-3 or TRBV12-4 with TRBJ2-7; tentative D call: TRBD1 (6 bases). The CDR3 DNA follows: TGTGCCAGCAGCCTTACAGGGTCTGGCGAGCAGTACTTC. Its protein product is CASSLTGSGEQYF.